One and the same sample provided the 25 T cell receptor beta chains below, sequenced in a study of shared clonotypes between healthy human individuals. Data came from immunoSEQ multiplex PCR; TCRdb stores just in-frame clones and leaves some out. This sample has some 2,500,000 clones, with about nine tenths found just once. Material: naive CD4+ T cells from PBMCs. Subset meaning: CD45RA+ positively selected. The receptor source for this set is a man between 18 and 35 years old in good health. Some clones in this sample may be carry-over from other donors' samples.

This clone came up once. This chain joins TRBV2 and TRBJ2-1, with unresolved D. The CDR3 is 15 residues long. Germline CDR1 SNHLY, CDR2 FYNNEI. With 6 bases removed from V and 0 bases from J, the gap between germline ends came to 12 bases. The CDR3 nucleotides read TGTGCCAGCAGGGGCTCGGGTAGCTCCTACAATGAGCAGTTCTTC. It yields the protein CASRGSGSSYNEQFF.

The chain links TRBV7-3 to TRBJ2-3; 10 bases agree with TRBD2. The CDR3 loop spans 14 amino acids. Germline trimming cut 3 bases from V and 7 bases from J; bases unmatched to any gene: 4. Per germline, CDR1 SGHTA and CDR2 FQGTGA. CDR3 region: CASSLSGGANTQYF. In nucleotides, the CDR3 is TGTGCCAGCAGCTTGAGCGGGGGGGCAAATACGCAGTATTTT.

This chain connects TRBV5-6 to TRBJ1-4; D is possibly TRBD1 (5 bases). The CDR3 length is 14 residues. CDR1 is SGHDT, CDR2 YYEEEE, per germline. Between the trimmed V and J ends, which lost 4 bases and 5 bases, there was a span of 12 bases. The DNA for the CDR3 is TGTGCCAGCAGCACGGGGGGAGGGAATGAAAAACTGTTTTTT. Translation: CASSTGGGNEKLFF.

This clone was counted a single time. V usage is TRBV7-7 and J usage is TRBJ2-5; TRBD1 might be the D (5 bases). The germline CDR1 and CDR2 sequences are SSHAT and FNYEAQ (reference sequence). Trimming took 1 base from V and 5 from J, leaving 11 bases between them. The CDR3 covers 14 residues. The CDR3 DNA is TGTGCCAGCAGCTTAGGGGGCAGGACGGAGACCCAGTACTTC. This encodes CASSLGGRTETQYF.

The chain has TRBV5-1 and TRBJ2-7, with D perhaps given as TRBD1 or TRBD2 (6 bases each). V lost 2 bases, J lost 7 bases, and 13 bases lay in between. The CDR3 contains 13 residues. Germline V gene lookup returns CDR1 SGHRS and CDR2 YFSETQ. CDR3 sequence: CASSFTGGWEQYF. In DNA form, the CDR3 reads TGCGCCAGCAGCTTCACCGGGGGCTGGGAGCAGTACTTC.

J is TRBJ2-7 and V is TRBV15, with no clear D. CDR1 is LNHNV, CDR2 YYDKDF, per germline (reference sequence). Between the trimmed V and J ends, which lost 0 bases and 4 bases, there was a span of 7 bases. There are 13 residues in the CDR3. The CDR3 protein is CATSRDLKYEQYF. For the CDR3, the DNA is TGTGCCACCAGCAGAGATCTAAAGTACGAGCAGTACTTC.

The chain joins TRBV5-8 to TRBJ2-1; the D gene is possibly TRBD2 (5 bases). V dropped 4 bases and J dropped 8 bases, with 22 bases sitting between them. Germline V gene lookup returns CDR1 SGHTS and CDR2 YDEGEE. The CDR3 is made up of 16 amino acids. DNA for the CDR3: TGTGCCAGCAGCCATCATCGGCTAGCCGATGGCGATGAGCAGTTCTTC. Amino acid sequence: CASSHHRLADGDEQFF.

The rearrangement links TRBV4-1 to TRBJ2-6; a possible D gene is TRBD1 (5 bases). V gave up 4 bases and J gave up 2 bases, with 12 bases separating them. This CDR3 contains 16 residues. Germline V gene sequence: CDR1 MGHRA, CDR2 YSYEKL. CDR3 sequence (DNA): TGCGCCAGCAGCCGATCCCAGGGCGCTGGGGCCAACGTCCTGACTTTC. The encoded protein is CASSRSQGAGANVLTF.

Of note for this clone: The sample contains more than one DNA sequence encoding this CDR3. The genes are TRBV5-1 and TRBJ2-2; D unclear. The CDR3 is 14 residues long. V lost 7 bases and J 0 bases, leaving 10 bases between the germline ends. CDR1 is SGHRS, CDR2 YFSETQ, per germline. CDR3 residues: CASGGTANTGELFF. The CDR3 nucleotides are TGCGCCAGCGGCGGAACCGCGAACACCGGGGAGCTGTTTTTT. Based on the CDR3 plus reference TRBV5-1 and TRBJ2-2, the full variable domain is KAGVTQTPRYLIKTRGQQVTLSCSPISGHRSVSWYQQTPGQGLQFLFEYFSETQRNKGNFPGRFSGRQFSNSRSEMNVSTLELGDSALYLCASGGTANTGELFFGEGSRLTVL.

The V call is TRBV27, the J call TRBJ1-4; D is perhaps TRBD1 (5 bases). The germline gives CDR1 MNHEY, CDR2 SMNVEV (reference sequence). V lost 9 bases and J lost 8, with 16 bases in between. This CDR3 has 13 amino acids. Written as DNA, the CDR3 is TGTGCCAGTAAAGGCAGGGCGGGGGAAAAACTGTTTTTT. Its translation: CASKGRAGEKLFF.

The chain has TRBV29-1 and TRBJ1-2, with D uncertain. Germline V gene lookup returns CDR1 SQVTM and CDR2 ANQGSEA. CDR3 length: 14 amino acids. V was clipped by 0 bases and J by 3 bases, with 11 bases between them. The CDR3 nucleotides are TGCAGCGTTGAAGATCTAGCCAACCACTATGGCTACACCTTC. This sequence encodes CSVEDLANHYGYTF.

The rearrangement links TRBV5-4 to TRBJ1-2, with D unclear. CDR1 is SGHNT and CDR2 is YYREEE in the germline V gene (reference sequence). Trimming stripped 0 bases from V and 3 bases from J, with 12 bases between. The CDR3 has 15 residues. This CDR3 is CASSLGPLYDYGYTF. The CDR3 DNA follows: TGTGCCAGCAGCTTGGGGCCTCTTTATGACTATGGCTACACCTTC.

Worth noting for this clone: This same CDR3 is encoded by further DNA sequences in the sample. V usage is TRBV9 and J usage is TRBJ2-7; 8 nucleotides line up with TRBD2. The CDR3 spans 14 residues. Germline assignment: CDR1 SGDLS and CDR2 YYNGEE. Germline trimming cut 1 base from V and 3 bases from J; bases unmatched to any gene: 3. The CDR3 spells CASSVSGRNYEQYF. CDR3 DNA: TGTGCCAGCAGCGTAAGCGGGAGAAACTACGAGCAGTACTTC. The full variable domain, rest sourced from reference TRBV9 and TRBJ2-7, is DSGVTQTPKHLITATGQRVTLRCSPRSGDLSVYWYQQSLDQGLQFLIQYYNGEERAKGNILERFSAQQFPDLHSELNLSSLELGDSALYFCASSVSGRNYEQYFGPGTRLTVT.

The rearrangement uses TRBV4-1 and TRBJ2-5, with TRBD1 matching over 9 bases. The end of the DNA fits TRBJ2-7 better, so the J call may be wrong. The CDR3 has 13 residues. Germline V gene data show CDR1 as MGHRA and CDR2 as YSYEKL. Here the CDR3 reads CASSWDRAYEQYF. Here the CDR3 DNA reads TGCGCCAGCAGCTGGGACAGGGCTTACGAGCAGTACTTC.

This rearrangement joins TRBV29-1 to TRBJ2-1; perhaps TRBD1 as D (6 bases). Between the trimmed V and J ends, which lost 3 bases and 4 bases, there was a span of 10 bases. From germline, CDR1 is SQVTM and CDR2 ANQGSEA. CDR3 length equals 13 residues. CDR3 coding DNA: TGCAGCGTTGATCGGCAGGGGTACAATGAGCAGTTCTTC. It specifies CSVDRQGYNEQFF.

The chain uses TRBV6-1 and TRBJ2-7; perhaps TRBD1 as D (5 bases). Per the germline V gene, CDR1 is MNHNS and CDR2 is SASEGT. Trimming removed 5 bases at V and 3 bases at J, with 14 bases between. This CDR3 contains 14 residues. The chain's CDR3 is CASSQAGSVYEQYF. For the CDR3, the DNA is TGTGCCAGCAGTCAGGCAGGGTCGGTCTACGAGCAGTACTTC.

The V call is TRBV28, the J call TRBJ1-1; D is unresolved. V was cut by 3 bases and J by 0 bases, with 11 bases left in between. The CDR3 is made up of 15 amino acids. Germline-derived CDR1 and CDR2 are MDHEN and SYDVKM. CDR3 in amino acids: CASSLGNSMNTEAFF. In nucleotides, the CDR3 is TGTGCCAGCAGTTTGGGGAATTCCATGAACACTGAAGCTTTCTTT. The whole variable domain, remainder taken from reference TRBV28 and TRBJ1-1, is DVKVTQSSRYLVKRTGEKVFLECVQDMDHENMFWYRQDPGLGLRLIYFSYDVKMKEKGDIPEGYSVSREKKERFSLILESASTNQTSMYLCASSLGNSMNTEAFFGQGTRLTVV.

This chain connects TRBV30 to TRBJ1-5, with unresolved D. Germline V gives CDR1 GTSNPN, CDR2 SVGIG (reference sequence). The V end lost 1 base, the J end lost 4 bases, and 8 bases lay between the germline ends. This CDR3 region has 13 residues. CDR3 loop: CAWSAASNQPQHF. In DNA, the CDR3 is TGTGCCTGGAGTGCGGCGAGTAATCAGCCCCAGCATTTT.

The genes are TRBV18 and TRBJ2-5, with 7 bases aligning to TRBD1. Germline CDR1 is KGHSH and CDR2 is LQKENI. The CDR3 runs 15 residues. V lost 0 bases and J lost 3; bases outside the gene matches: 4. Here the CDR3 reads CASSPPKTGKETQYF. For the CDR3, the DNA is TGTGCCAGCTCACCACCGAAGACAGGGAAAGAGACCCAGTACTTC.

This chain uses TRBV5-1 with TRBJ1-1; D is unresolved. The V end was cut by 0 bases, the J end by 1 base, with 10 bases between. Germline V lookup: CDR1 SGHRS, CDR2 YFSETQ. The CDR3 loop spans 15 amino acids. The CDR3 sequence: CASSLDPPRNTEAFF. CDR3 bases: TGCGCCAGCAGCTTGGATCCGCCCCGGAACACTGAAGCTTTCTTT.

The chain joins TRBV18 to TRBJ2-2; 7 nucleotides agree with TRBD2. The CDR3 spans 15 residues. V dropped 3 bases and J dropped 4; count of bases not matched to a gene: 5. Germline CDR1 reads KGHSH; CDR2 reads LQKENI. The CDR3 sequence: CASSPGLGSTGELFF. CDR3 DNA: TGTGCCAGCTCACCTGGACTAGGCAGCACCGGGGAGCTGTTTTTT.

V usage is TRBV15 and J usage is TRBJ2-1; 9 nucleotides align to TRBD1. V lost 2 bases and J lost 0; bases outside the gene matches: 8. Germline lookup yields CDR1 LNHNV and CDR2 YYDKDF (reference sequence). The CDR3 length is 18 residues. The CDR3 protein is CATSRHPPTGGSYNEQFF. The CDR3 DNA is TGTGCCACCAGCAGACATCCCCCGACAGGGGGCTCCTACAATGAGCAGTTCTTC. Complete variable domain (other parts from reference TRBV15 and TRBJ2-1): DAMVIQNPRYQVTQFGKPVTLSCSQTLNHNVMYWYQQKSSQAPKLLFHYYDKDFNNEADTPDNFQSRRPNTSFCFLDIRSPGLGDTAMYLCATSRHPPTGGSYNEQFFGPGTRLTVL.

The chain uses TRBV2 and TRBJ1-5; unclear D gene. CDR1 and CDR2 (germline): SNHLY, FYNNEI. The length of the CDR3 is 13 residues. V lost 3 bases and J lost 6, with 9 bases in between. The CDR3: CASSDQLFQPQHF. CDR3 in DNA: TGTGCCAGCAGTGATCAACTTTTTCAGCCCCAGCATTTT. Drawing the rest from reference TRBV2 and TRBJ1-5, the complete variable domain is EPEVTQTPSHQVTQMGQEVILRCVPISNHLYFYWYRQILGQKVEFLVSFYNNEISEKSEIFDDQFSVERPDGSNFTLKIRSTKLEDSAMYFCASSDQLFQPQHFGDGTRLSIL.

Of note for this clone: The sample carries other DNA sequences with the same CDR3. The chain employs TRBV5-1 and TRBJ1-5; D ambiguous. CDR1 is SGHRS, CDR2 YFSETQ, per germline. V was cut by 0 bases and J by 6 bases, with 7 bases left in between. This CDR3 contains 13 residues. CDR3 sequence (DNA): TGCGCCAGCAGCTTGGATGTGGGTCAGCCCCAGCATTTT. Amino acid sequence: CASSLDVGQPQHF.

The V gene is TRBV19, the J gene TRBJ2-1, with D possibly TRBD2 on 5 matching bases. The germline gives CDR1 LNHDA, CDR2 SQIVND (reference sequence). The CDR3 totals 15 residues. With 5 bases removed from V and 2 bases from J, the gap between germline ends came to 13 bases. The CDR3: CASSWSSGAYNEQFF. CDR3 DNA: TGTGCCAGTAGTTGGTCGAGCGGCGCCTACAATGAGCAGTTCTTC.